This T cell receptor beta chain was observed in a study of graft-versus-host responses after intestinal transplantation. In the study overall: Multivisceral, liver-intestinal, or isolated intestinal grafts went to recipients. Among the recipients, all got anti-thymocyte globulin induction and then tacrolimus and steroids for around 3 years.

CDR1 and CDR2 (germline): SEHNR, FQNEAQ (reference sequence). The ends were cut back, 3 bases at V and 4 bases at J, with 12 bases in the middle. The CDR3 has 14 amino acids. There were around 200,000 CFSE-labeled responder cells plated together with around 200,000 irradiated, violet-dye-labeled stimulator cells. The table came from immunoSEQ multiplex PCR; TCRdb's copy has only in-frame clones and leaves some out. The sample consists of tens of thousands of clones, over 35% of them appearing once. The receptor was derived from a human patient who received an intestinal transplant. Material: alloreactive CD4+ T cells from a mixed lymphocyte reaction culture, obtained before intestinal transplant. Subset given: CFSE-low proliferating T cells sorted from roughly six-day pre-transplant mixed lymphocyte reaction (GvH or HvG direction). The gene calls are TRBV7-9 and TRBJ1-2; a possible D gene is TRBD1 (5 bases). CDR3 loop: CASSLGGEGYGYTF. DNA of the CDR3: TGTGCCAGCAGCTTGGGGGGGGAAGGCTATGGCTACACCTTC.